This T cell receptor (beta chain) was sequenced during a study of T cell changes during pregnancy in multiple sclerosis. Clones were sequenced by immunoSEQ multiplex PCR, and TCRdb holds only the in-frame ones, with some missing. The repertoire holds about 96,000 clones, with around 92% as singletons. As for this clone: An end of the junction does not agree with germline; a read error may underlie this.

The sample in question was peripheral blood, obtained in the first trimester of pregnancy. The sequence was obtained from a female donor with multiple sclerosis, enrolled in a pregnancy study.

The CDR3 loop reads CASSLAGGETQYF. As DNA, the CDR3 is TGTGCCAGCAGCCTAGCCGGAGGGGAGACCCAGTACTTC. The chain links TRBV7-9 to TRBJ2-5; the D gene is possibly TRBD2 (6 bases). Germline values: CDR1 SEHNR, CDR2 FQNEAQ (reference sequence). The CDR3 contains 13 residues.